Presented here are 25 T cell receptor beta chains from one specimen sequenced in a study of blood T cell repertoires in COVID-19. Produced via immunoSEQ multiplex PCR; TCRdb's table is partial and in-frame only. The sample has about 120,000 clones, 80% to 90% seen once. Material: peripheral blood. These receptors were collected from a human donor in a cohort sampled during active COVID-19.

The table lists this clone with a count of one. The chain has TRBV5-6 and TRBJ1-4; D gene ambiguous. Germline CDR1 SGHDT, CDR2 YYEEEE. V shed 1 base and J shed 3 bases, with 13 bases lying between them. This CDR3 region has 16 residues. The CDR3 region is CASSLSIRRSNEKLFF. The DNA of the CDR3 is TGTGCCAGCAGCTTGTCCATCCGCAGGTCTAATGAAAAACTGTTTTTT.

The gene calls are TRBV9 and TRBJ2-3, with 11 nucleotides matching TRBD2. The length of the CDR3 is 16 residues. The germline CDR1 and CDR2 sequences are SGDLS and YYNGEE. The V segment lost 3 bases and the J segment 1 base; nucleotides outside the gene matches: 4. This CDR3 is CASSGQGLAGTDTQYF. Written as DNA, the CDR3 is TGTGCCAGCAGCGGACAGGGACTAGCGGGCACAGATACGCAGTATTTT.

The rearrangement joins TRBV7-2 to TRBJ1-1, with 9 bases identical to TRBD1. V shed 6 bases, J shed 1 base, and the junction held 6 bases outside the gene matches. This CDR3 region has 15 residues. Germline loops: CDR1 SGHTA, CDR2 FQGNSA. CDR3 loop: CASSSDRGANTEAFF. The CDR3 DNA is TGTGCCAGCAGTTCCGACAGGGGGGCGAACACTGAAGCTTTCTTT.

The chain recombines TRBV7-9 with TRBJ1-2; D is perhaps TRBD1 (6 bases). Germline CDR1 is SEHNR and CDR2 is FQNEAQ (reference sequence). The CDR3 totals 16 residues. The V gene lost 5 bases and the J gene lost 6 bases, with 22 bases spanning the gap. For the CDR3, the DNA is TGTGCCAGCAGCCCCCAAGGACAGAAAAAAGGGGATGGCTACACCTTC. Translating it yields CASSPQGQKKGDGYTF.

The rearrangement uses TRBV2 and TRBJ2-7; 7 bases fit TRBD2. Trimming removed 3 bases from V and 1 base from J; junction bases left unmatched: 6. CDR3 size: 15 residues. Germline lookup yields CDR1 SNHLY and CDR2 FYNNEI. The CDR3 sequence is CASSDWRGNSYEQYF. The CDR3 nucleotides are TGTGCCAGCAGTGATTGGCGGGGGAATTCCTACGAGCAGTACTTC.

This chain uses TRBV6-1 with TRBJ1-4; a weak D match, TRBD1 (5 bases). The CDR3 extends over 16 amino acids. V was trimmed by 2 bases and J by 5 bases, leaving 15 bases between them. Germline assignment: CDR1 MNHNS and CDR2 SASEGT. The CDR3 coding sequence is TGTGCCAGCAGTGAATCCGGGGGAAGTCTGAATGAAAAACTGTTTTTT. Its protein product is CASSESGGSLNEKLFF.

This clone was recorded only once. The CDR3 protein is CAIREEWHSNSPLHF. CDR3 DNA sequence: TGTGCCATCAGGGAGGAATGGCATTCTAATTCACCCCTCCACTTT. The chain combines TRBV10-3 with TRBJ1-6; D is unclear. The CDR3 covers 15 residues. Germline values: CDR1 ENHRY, CDR2 SYGVKD. Between the trimmed V and J ends, which lost 6 bases and 6 bases, there was a span of 15 bases.

The V gene is TRBV28, the J gene TRBJ1-4; TRBD1 agrees at 8 bases. V lost 4 bases to trimming and J lost 8 bases; unmatched junction nucleotides: 6. In germline, CDR1 is MDHEN, CDR2 SYDVKM. The CDR3 consists of 14 residues. In DNA form, the CDR3 reads TGTGCCAGCAGTTCAGGGGGCTTGGGAGAAAAACTGTTTTTT. Translation: CASSSGGLGEKLFF.

The rearrangement links TRBV3-1 (or the pseudogene TRBV3-2) to TRBJ2-7; 12 bases match TRBD2. The germline gives CDR1 LGHDT, CDR2 YNNKEL (reference sequence). The trim removed 5 bases at V and 4 bases at J, leaving 15 bases unmatched. The CDR3 contains 18 residues. The CDR3 region has the DNA TGTGCCAGCAGCTCGGGACTAGCGGGCTGGAGAAAACGGTACGAGCAGTACTTC. Amino acids: CASSSGLAGWRKRYEQYF.

The chain links TRBV30 to TRBJ1-5, with 7 nucleotides matching TRBD1. Germline values: CDR1 GTSNPN, CDR2 SVGIG (reference sequence). There are 15 residues in the CDR3. The J segment lost 4 bases and the V segment lost 0 bases, leaving 6 bases of the junction unmatched. CDR3 coding DNA: TGTGCCTGGAGTGTTCAGGGCAGGGGGAATCAGCCCCAGCATTTT. It yields the protein CAWSVQGRGNQPQHF.

The rearrangement uses TRBV7-8 and TRBJ2-2; D remains ambiguous. The germline gives CDR1 SGHVS, CDR2 FQNEAQ. The V and J ends lost 1 base and 0 bases respectively, with 12 bases between them. The CDR3 runs to 17 residues. The CDR3 sequence: CASSLEQRITNTGELFF. CDR3 in DNA: TGTGCCAGCAGCTTAGAGCAGCGAATAACGAACACCGGGGAGCTGTTTTTT.

The rearrangement joins TRBV5-5 to TRBJ2-7, with TRBD2 matching over 11 bases. Trimming took 1 base from V and 4 from J; bases not matched to a gene: 4. Looked up from germline, CDR1 is SGHKS and CDR2 is YYEKEE (reference sequence). The CDR3 runs 15 residues. CDR3 amino acids: CASSLTSGGLYEQYF. CDR3 nucleotides: TGTGCCAGCAGCTTGACTAGCGGGGGCCTATACGAGCAGTACTTC.

This chain links TRBV6-5 with TRBJ2-7; TRBD1 matches at 7 bases. V shed 6 bases and J 2 bases; nucleotides not matched to a gene: 10. This CDR3 has 15 amino acids. Germline assignment: CDR1 MNHEY and CDR2 SVGAGI. The CDR3 protein is CASSLLDRVAYEQYF. CDR3 bases: TGTGCCAGCAGCCTACTTGACAGGGTCGCCTACGAGCAGTACTTC.

The rearrangement joins TRBV7-9 to TRBJ2-7, with a possible D match to TRBD1 (6 bases). Trimming pared 6 bases from V and 6 bases from J, leaving 21 bases between. Germline CDR1 is SEHNR and CDR2 is FQNEAQ (reference sequence). This CDR3 comprises 15 residues. The CDR3 sequence is CASRGLGRGMGEQYF. The CDR3 DNA reads TGTGCCAGCAGGGGGCTCGGCAGGGGAATGGGCGAGCAGTACTTC.

The chain joins TRBV3-1 (or the pseudogene TRBV3-2) to TRBJ1-2; tentative D call: TRBD1 (6 bases). Germline CDR1 LGHDT, CDR2 YNNKEL (reference sequence). The CDR3 consists of 15 residues. V lost 2 bases and J lost 6, with 16 bases in between. CDR3 sequence: CASSQSGGSHNGYTF. CDR3 DNA sequence: TGTGCCAGCAGCCAATCGGGGGGCTCGCATAATGGCTACACCTTC.

This clone was counted once. V usage is TRBV6-5 and J usage is TRBJ1-6; TRBD1 aligns across 7 bases. The junction had 2 bases not matched to a gene; V was cut back by 9 bases and J by 0 bases. This CDR3 has 14 amino acids. In germline, CDR1 is MNHEY, CDR2 SVGAGI. The CDR3 bases are TGTGCCAGTCACAGGGGCTCCTATAATTCACCCCTCCACTTT. It yields the protein CASHRGSYNSPLHF.

This clone is a singleton in its sample. V usage is TRBV19 and J usage is TRBJ1-1, with D uncertain. Germline V lookup: CDR1 LNHDA, CDR2 SQIVND (reference sequence). V lost 2 bases and J 0 bases, leaving 10 bases between the germline ends. There are 15 residues in the CDR3. Here the CDR3 DNA reads TGTGCCAGTAGTATAAACGCAGAAATGAACACTGAAGCTTTCTTT. This encodes CASSINAEMNTEAFF.

The rearrangement joins TRBV5-4 to TRBJ2-3; TRBD2 agrees at 13 bases. This CDR3 contains 16 residues. Trimming removed 4 bases from V and 4 bases from J; junction bases left unmatched: 6. Germline CDR1 is SGHNT and CDR2 is YYREEE (reference sequence). The CDR3 protein is CASSPTSGGMSDTQYF. Here the CDR3 DNA reads TGTGCCAGCAGCCCGACTAGCGGGGGGATGTCAGATACGCAGTATTTT.

The rearrangement uses TRBV11-2 and TRBJ2-7, with no clear D. The CDR3 contains 13 residues. Germline CDR1 reads SGHAT; CDR2 reads FQNNGV. V was cut by 5 bases and J by 7 bases, with 15 bases left in between. In DNA form, the CDR3 reads TGTGCCAGCAGCCCCGGAGCCGGTTTGGAGCAGTACTTC. As protein: CASSPGAGLEQYF. Based on the CDR3 plus reference TRBV11-2 and TRBJ2-7, the full variable domain is EAGVAQSPRYKIIEKRQSVAFWCNPISGHATLYWYQQILGQGPKLLIQFQNNGVVDDSQLPKDRFSAERLKGVDSTLKIQPAKLEDSAVYLCASSPGAGLEQYFGPGTRLTVT.

The chain carries TRBV11-2 and TRBJ2-7, with TRBD2 identical over 14 bases. Germline trimming cut 4 bases from V and 5 bases from J; bases unmatched to any gene: 10. CDR1 is SGHAT and CDR2 is FQNNGV in the germline V gene. The length of the CDR3 is 17 residues. The CDR3 reads CASSSTSGRAVAHEQYF. The DNA for the CDR3 is TGTGCCAGCAGCTCGACTAGCGGGAGGGCCGTGGCCCACGAGCAGTACTTC.

The chain employs TRBV18 and TRBJ2-2, with a tentative D call TRBD1 (5 bases). Germline values: CDR1 KGHSH, CDR2 LQKENI. Trimming left V 1 base short and J 5 bases short, with 11 bases between. The CDR3 contains 15 residues. The CDR3: CASSPQGRQTGELFF. The CDR3 coding sequence is TGTGCCAGCTCACCACAGGGGCGCCAAACCGGGGAGCTGTTTTTT.

The genes are TRBV2 and TRBJ1-4, with 8 bases fitting TRBD1. Trimming cost V 1 base and J 7 bases; bases outside gene matches: 5. CDR3 length equals 15 residues. CDR1 and CDR2 from the germline V gene are SNHLY and FYNNEI. CDR3 in amino acids: CASSEGTGMAEKLFF. CDR3 sequence (DNA): TGTGCCAGCAGTGAAGGGACAGGGATGGCTGAAAAACTGTTTTTT.

The chain couples TRBV7-2 to TRBJ1-1; possibly TRBD1 for D (5 bases). Germline assignment: CDR1 SGHTA and CDR2 FQGNSA. V shed 3 bases and J shed 10 bases, with 18 bases lying between them. This CDR3 region has 14 residues. The CDR3 reads CASSFATEQVRAFF. The DNA for the CDR3 is TGTGCCAGCAGCTTTGCTACAGAACAGGTGAGAGCTTTCTTT.

This clone showed up just a few times. The chain couples TRBV18 to TRBJ1-4; TRBD1 matches 8 bases. Trimming took 2 bases from V and 7 from J; bases not matched to a gene: 6. In germline, CDR1 is KGHSH, CDR2 LQKENI. The CDR3 is 15 residues long. This CDR3 is CASSPAQGAVEKLFF. The DNA for the CDR3 is TGTGCCAGCTCACCAGCCCAGGGGGCTGTTGAAAAACTGTTTTTT.

The rearrangement joins TRBV6-5 to TRBJ1-2; 8 positions match TRBD1. Germline CDR1 is MNHEY and CDR2 is SVGAGI. The V segment lost 6 bases and the J segment 2 bases; nucleotides outside the gene matches: 8. The CDR3 contains 15 residues. In nucleotides, the CDR3 is TGTGCCAGCAGCTCAGGGGGCGCGGGGAACTATGGCTACACCTTC. Translated, it gives CASSSGGAGNYGYTF.